This T cell receptor beta chain was documented in a study of blood T cell repertoires in COVID-19 (dated by TCRdb to between 2020 and 2021). Regarding the complete study: Samples covering the acute and convalescent phases of COVID-19 were provided by collaborators in the United States, Italy and Spain. The samples were drawn from two sources: the first 160 participants of the ongoing ImmuneRACE study, and 950 to 1,500 subjects contributed by 6 global collaborators. The dataset comprised deeply sampled blood TCRbeta repertoires from subjects exposed to, actively infected with, or recovered from COVID-19. The material from the prospective study consisted of cDNA or gDNA derived from T cells, B-cell-depleted T cells, or PBMCs. A de-identified subject ID, COVID-19 status, age in years and sex were almost always included in the sample metadata. HLA class I and class II types, where available, came from metadata supplied by the sample provider rather than from assay-based typing. A freely available public database, intended as a resource for researchers studying the immune response to SARS-CoV-2, is where the repertoires were released.

This clone was seen only once. The target of this receptor is not known. Base qualities are not recorded, but no much larger clone differs from it by a single base. One collaborating source in Seattle enrolled patients while the patients were actively infected and followed the patients over time throughout the course of disease. Whole blood was collected in K2EDTA tubes by collaborating institutions according to the institutions' own protocols. For TCRbeta analysis, collaborator samples were shipped as frozen whole blood, as isolated PBMCs, or as DNA extracted from either sample type. TCRbeta CDR3 regions were amplified from genomic DNA by means of the immunoSEQ Assay, a bias-controlled multiplex PCR. Turning to the authors' computational methods: Nucleated cell counts per sample were estimated from amplification of reference gene primers within the assay. To quantify the absolute abundance of each unique TCRbeta CDR3 rearrangement, sequence reads were collapsed and filtered. For each sample, productive Simpson clonality was calculated as the square root of Simpson's diversity index across productive rearrangements. TCRdb mirrors the immuneACCESS table, restricted to in-frame sequences. Some clones are absent from its copies; in checked studies, under half trace to an unresolved V gene, and the reason for the others is unknown. V and J calls and clone size are as listed in that table; D and trimming were resolved from the DNA. This sample comprises approximately 330,000 clones, 80% to 90% of them detected only once. The top ten constitute 9.9% of the sample.

Overall results and qualifications from the work: Clinical and demographic metadata were provided uncurated, with the amount varying by source and participant.

The sample taken for sequencing was peripheral blood. The receptor was isolated from a man younger than 45 with COVID-19, enrolled during active disease.

The encoded CDR3 is CASSLDFGNEQYF. The bases read TGTGCCAGCAGCTTGGACTTCGGGAACGAGCAGTACTTC. The chain was built from TRBV7-3 and TRBJ2-7, with TRBD2 tentatively as D gene (5 bases match). V and J are truncated by 3 bases and 5 bases respectively, leaving an intervening sequence of 11 bases. CDR1 and CDR2, per the germline V gene, are SGHTA and FQGTGA. Including cysteine and phenylalanine, the CDR3 has 13 amino acids. Only the CDR3 DNA stays, 39 bases, in frame from base 1.